Here is one TCR beta chain with its context. These data come from a study of T cells in Graves' hyperthyroidism and ophthalmopathy. Germline V gene lookup returns CDR1 LGHNA and CDR2 YSLEER. Trimming cost V 0 bases and J 4 bases, with 6 bases left between them. The CDR3 is made up of 13 amino acids. The TCR beta CDR3 regions underwent amplification using RNA transcripts as the source. TCR CDR3 regions were first amplified by RT-PCR with HTBI primers. TCRdb reanalysed the multiplex PCR reads using MiXCR and keeps one entry per CDR3 protein. The sample consists of 450,000 to 650,000 distinct CDR3 sequences, less than 25% of them appearing once.

The V and J genes are TRBV4-3 and TRBJ2-5, with D unclear. The sequenced sample consisted of blood. The TCR was taken from a man younger than 35 with Graves' hyperthyroidism. The CDR3 DNA sequence: TGCGCCAGCAGCCAAGATGTGGGAGAGACCCAGTACTTC. It codes for CASSQDVGETQYF.